The 27 T cell receptor beta chains presented below share a single source sample, sequenced in a study of T cells in Graves' hyperthyroidism and ophthalmopathy. The source material, RNA transcripts, was used to amplify TCR beta CDR3 regions. Carried out on the TCR CDR3, a first-round RT-PCR used the HTBI primer set. TCRdb reprocessed the multiplex PCR reads via MiXCR and lists one record per CDR3 protein. Counted here are some 620,000 distinct CDR3 sequences, about a sixth occurring once; the ten biggest clones make up 3.8%. Input material: blood. The receptors were sampled from a woman aged 30 to 39 with Graves' hyperthyroidism.

This clonotype was observed at least ten times. The chain has TRBV7-2 and TRBJ2-1, with TRBD2 matching 7 bases. Germline trimming cut 6 bases from V and 4 bases from J; bases unmatched to any gene: 6. The CDR3 covers 14 residues. Looked up from germline, CDR1 is SGHTA and CDR2 is FQGNSA. For the CDR3, the DNA is TGTGCCAGCAGAATAGCGGGTACTTACAATGAGCAGTTCTTC. Residues: CASRIAGTYNEQFF.

This clonotype has at least ten counts. The chain joins TRBV6-2 or TRBV6-3 to TRBJ2-7, with D uncertain. This CDR3 is built from 13 residues. The V gene lost 4 bases and the J gene lost 6 bases, with 13 bases spanning the gap. From germline, CDR1 is MNHEY and CDR2 SVGEGT. CDR3 region: CASSSKETSEQYF. The DNA of the CDR3 is TGTGCCAGCAGTTCCAAAGAGACGTCCGAGCAGTACTTC.

V is TRBV7-9 and J is TRBJ2-1; 14 nucleotides agree with TRBD2. V gave up 3 bases and J gave up 10 bases; unmatched junction bases: 8. The V gene's germline CDR1 is SEHNR and CDR2 FQNEAQ (reference sequence). The CDR3 is 16 residues long. CDR3 sequence (DNA): TGTGCCAGCAGCTTGGGGGGACTAGCGGGAGTTGGCGAGCAGTTCTTC. Translated: CASSLGGLAGVGEQFF.

This clonotype showed up many times. The chain uses TRBV3-1 and TRBJ2-3; possible D gene TRBD2, 5 bases. CDR3 length equals 12 residues. Per germline, CDR1 LGHDT and CDR2 YNNKEL (reference sequence). V shed 8 bases and J shed 4 bases, with 10 bases lying between them. The CDR3 loop is CASSDGADTQYF. The DNA of the CDR3 is TGTGCCAGCTCCGACGGGGCAGATACGCAGTATTTT.

This clonotype has a count of ten or more. This chain joins TRBV7-8 and TRBJ2-7, with TRBD2 matching over 8 bases. CDR3 size: 15 residues. Unmatched junction bases numbered 5, after V lost 1 base and J lost 3 bases. Germline values: CDR1 SGHVS, CDR2 FQNEAQ. CDR3 coding DNA: TGTGCCAGCAGCTTAGTTAGCGGGGTTAACTACGAGCAGTACTTC. Translation gives CASSLVSGVNYEQYF.

This clonotype was seen a few times. This sequence joins TRBV20-1 and TRBJ1-2; maybe TRBD1 (5 bases). The V end was cut by 4 bases, the J end by 8 bases, with 11 bases between. The CDR3 loop spans 11 amino acids. Germline V CDR1 and CDR2: DFQATT, SNEGSKA (reference sequence). The CDR3 sequence is CSAIQGGGYTF. CDR3 nucleotide sequence: TGCAGTGCTATTCAGGGTGGCGGCTACACCTTC.

This clonotype was seen a few times. V is TRBV20-1 and J is TRBJ2-6, with D possibly matching TRBD1 (5 bases). The CDR3 runs 17 residues. Per the germline V gene, CDR1 is DFQATT and CDR2 is SNEGSKA (reference sequence). V lost 0 bases, J lost 2 bases, and 14 bases lay in between. The CDR3 bases are TGCAGTGCTAGAGATTGGGGCGGCCTAACTGGGGCCAACGTCCTGACTTTC. Translating it yields CSARDWGGLTGANVLTF.

Ten or more counts support this clonotype. The CDR3 protein is CASSEGLAGTYEQYF. Here the CDR3 DNA reads TGTGCCAGCAGCGAGGGACTAGCGGGGACCTACGAGCAGTACTTC. The J gene is TRBJ2-7, the V gene TRBV7-2; 13 positions agree with TRBD2. The CDR3 runs 15 residues. Germline CDR1 is SGHTA and CDR2 is FQGNSA. Losses at the gene ends were 5 bases for V and 2 bases for J; bases not matched to a gene: 3.

The sample holds many counts of this clonotype. This rearrangement joins TRBV11-3 to TRBJ2-7, with D possibly being TRBD1 (6 bases). With 5 bases removed from V and 7 bases from J, the gap between germline ends came to 15 bases. The CDR3 length is 13 residues. CDR1 and CDR2 from the germline V gene are SGHNT and YENEEA. CDR3 sequence reads: CASSSQGLGEQYF. Here the CDR3 DNA reads TGTGCCAGCAGCAGTCAGGGGCTGGGAGAGCAGTACTTC.

The sample holds a few counts of this clonotype. The chain has TRBV6-7 and TRBJ1-5; 7 nucleotides agree with TRBD1. TRBV6-7 is noted as an ORF with a role that remains uncertain. The CDR3 covers 16 residues. The trim removed 8 bases at V and 0 bases at J, leaving 10 bases unmatched. The CDR3 here is CASQLTGTYSNQPQHF. CDR3 DNA: TGTGCCAGCCAATTGACAGGGACCTATAGCAATCAGCCCCAGCATTTT.

This clonotype was counted ten times or more. The J gene is TRBJ2-7, the V gene TRBV14; 8 bases match TRBD2. V trimming: 4 bases; J trimming: 6 bases; junction bases outside the gene matches: 14. The CDR3 totals 16 residues. Looked up from germline, CDR1 is SGHDN and CDR2 is FVKESK. CDR3 amino acids: CASSLKRGSGSAEQYF. The CDR3 region has the DNA TGTGCCAGCAGCCTCAAAAGGGGGAGCGGGAGCGCCGAGCAGTACTTC.

Ten or more counts support this clonotype. CDR3 bases: TGCGCCAGCAGCTCACGCCTAGGGTTTTCAACCTACGAGCAGTACTTC. This gives the protein CASSSRLGFSTYEQYF. This chain links TRBV5-1 with TRBJ2-7; D gene ambiguous. CDR1 and CDR2 (germline): SGHRS, YFSETQ. V shed 3 bases and J shed 2 bases, with 18 bases lying between them. The CDR3 is 16 amino acids. Full variable domain (outside the CDR3, taken from reference TRBV5-1 and TRBJ2-7): KAGVTQTPRYLIKTRGQQVTLSCSPISGHRSVSWYQQTPGQGLQFLFEYFSETQRNKGNFPGRFSGRQFSNSRSEMNVSTLELGDSALYLCASSSRLGFSTYEQYFGPGTRLTVT.

This clonotype was seen ten or more times. The V gene is TRBV12-3 or TRBV12-4, the J gene TRBJ2-2; TRBD1 agrees at 7 bases. The CDR3 sequence is 15 residues long. The junction had 5 bases not matched to a gene; V was cut back by 3 bases and J by 4 bases. CDR3 region: CASSFRGRTTGELFF. The CDR3, as DNA: TGTGCCAGCAGTTTTAGGGGGCGGACCACCGGGGAGCTGTTTTTT.

This clonotype was seen many times. V usage is TRBV7-8 and J usage is TRBJ2-2; D unresolved. Germline V CDR1 and CDR2: SGHVS, FQNEAQ. V was shortened by 4 bases and J by 1 base, with 7 bases between the two germline ends. The CDR3 is 14 residues long. CDR3 nucleotides: TGTGCCAGCAGCTGGCAGCTGAACACCGGGGAGCTGTTTTTT. This sequence encodes CASSWQLNTGELFF.

This clonotype showed up many times. The chain employs TRBV2 and TRBJ1-2, with D perhaps matching TRBD1 (5 bases). This CDR3 has 13 amino acids. Germline V gene data show CDR1 as SNHLY and CDR2 as FYNNEI. V lost 8 bases, J lost 5 bases, and 15 bases lay in between. As DNA, the CDR3 is TGTGCCAGCGATCGGGACGGAAATTATGGCTACACCTTC. It specifies CASDRDGNYGYTF.

This clonotype was detected ten times or more. This chain joins TRBV7-9 and TRBJ2-7; perhaps D is TRBD1 or TRBD2 (5 bases each). The germline CDR1 and CDR2 sequences are SEHNR and FQNEAQ (reference sequence). Trimming cost V 7 bases and J 1 base, with 11 bases left between them. CDR3 size: 13 residues. The CDR3 DNA is TGTGCCAGCATGGGACGGGGTTCCTACGAGCAGTACTTC. Its translation is CASMGRGSYEQYF. Filled out from reference TRBV7-9 and TRBJ2-7, the complete variable domain reads DTGVSQNPRHKITKRGQNVTFRCDPISEHNRLYWYRQTLGQGPEFLTYFQNEAQLEKSRLLSDRFSAERPKGSFSTLEIQRTEQGDSAMYLCASMGRGSYEQYFGPGTRLTVT.

This clonotype was observed a handful of times. The chain combines TRBV10-3 with TRBJ2-2; TRBD1 is a possible D gene (6 bases). From germline, CDR1 is ENHRY and CDR2 SYGVKD. This CDR3 region has 15 residues. The germline V and J ends were trimmed by 0 bases and 5 bases, with 10 bases remaining between them. In nucleotides, the CDR3 is TGTGCCATCAGTGAGTCATCAGGGGAAACCGGGGAGCTGTTTTTT. Its translation: CAISESSGETGELFF.

This clonotype was counted at least ten times. The rearrangement links TRBV2 to TRBJ2-1; D is possibly TRBD1 or TRBD2 (5 bases each). The CDR3 loop spans 15 amino acids. Germline V gene sequence: CDR1 SNHLY, CDR2 FYNNEI. The V end was cut by 4 bases, the J end by 2 bases, with 12 bases between. This CDR3 is CASSAGVGAYNEQFF. CDR3 coding DNA: TGTGCCAGCAGTGCCGGGGTGGGGGCCTACAATGAGCAGTTCTTC.

The sample holds a few counts of this clonotype. This chain connects TRBV10-2 to TRBJ1-1; TRBD1 matches 7 bases. The CDR3 runs to 13 residues. The germline V gene has CDR1 WSHSY and CDR2 SAAADI. Germline trimming cut 10 bases from V and 1 base from J; bases unmatched to any gene: 6. The DNA of the CDR3 is TGCGCCACTTACAGGGGAGAGAACACTGAAGCTTTCTTT. It yields the protein CATYRGENTEAFF.

This clonotype was observed at least ten times. The V gene is TRBV29-1, the J gene TRBJ1-1, with D possibly matching TRBD1 (6 bases). Trimming took off 5 bases at V and 4 bases at J, with 17 bases between the two ends. The CDR3 runs 14 residues. Germline V gene lookup returns CDR1 SQVTM and CDR2 ANQGSEA. Here the CDR3 reads CSVRTDSLGTEAFF. CDR3 nucleotides: TGCAGCGTTCGGACAGACAGTCTCGGCACTGAAGCTTTCTTT. Full variable domain (rest looked up from reference TRBV29-1 and TRBJ1-1): SAVISQKPSRDICQRGTSLTIQCQVDSQVTMMFWYRQQPGQSLTLIATANQGSEATYESGFVIDKFPISRPNLTFSTLTVSNMSPEDSSIYLCSVRTDSLGTEAFFGQGTRLTVV.

This clonotype has just a few counts. A much larger clone lies a single base off, so this may be a read error. The chain combines TRBV12-3 or TRBV12-4 with TRBJ2-1; D perhaps matches TRBD2 (6 bases). The CDR3 extends over 17 amino acids. Trimming cost V 3 bases and J 9 bases, with 24 bases left between them. CDR3 nucleotides: TGTGCCAGCAGTTTTGGGGTAGCGGAAGGGCCTGGCGTTGAGCAGTTCTTC. Translation: CASSFGVAEGPGVEQFF.

This clonotype has only a few counts. The J gene is TRBJ2-5, the V gene TRBV5-5, with TRBD2 matching over 8 bases. The CDR3 totals 16 residues. CDR1 is SGHKS, CDR2 YYEKEE, per germline (reference sequence). V was pared by 4 bases and J by 4 bases, with 12 bases of the junction left unmatched. The CDR3 here is CASSPSGGLVPETQYF. The CDR3 bases are TGTGCCAGCAGCCCCTCGGGGGGGTTAGTCCCAGAGACCCAGTACTTC.

This clonotype was counted at least ten times. V usage is TRBV12-3 or TRBV12-4 and J usage is TRBJ2-1, with D uncertain. There are 13 residues in the CDR3. V lost 8 bases and J lost 0, with 8 bases in between. Written as DNA, the CDR3 is TGTGCCAGCGGCGGTAGCTCCTACAATGAGCAGTTCTTC. Translated, it gives CASGGSSYNEQFF.

This clonotype was counted only a few times. The rearrangement joins TRBV5-8 to TRBJ2-1, with TRBD2 identical over 13 bases. CDR1 is SGHTS, CDR2 YDEGEE, per germline. Trimming took 4 bases from V and 5 from J; bases not matched to a gene: 9. This CDR3 has 17 residues. CDR3 residues: CASSPIRTSGSHNEQFF. CDR3 in DNA: TGTGCCAGCAGCCCCATCCGGACTAGCGGGAGCCACAATGAGCAGTTCTTC.

The V and J genes are TRBV7-3 and TRBJ2-7; the match to TRBD2 covers 7 bases. The CDR3 has 14 amino acids. With 6 bases clipped from V and 7 bases from J, the junction kept 12 bases outside the gene matches. The germline V gene encodes CDR1 SGHTA and CDR2 FQGTGA. DNA for the CDR3: TGTGCCAGCAGGTTCAAAAATGCGGGAGATGAGCAGTACTTC. Translated: CASRFKNAGDEQYF.

The chain is built from TRBV6-1 and TRBJ1-2; 10 bases match TRBD1. Germline CDR1 is MNHNS and CDR2 is SASEGT. The CDR3 consists of 14 residues. V trimming: 6 bases; J trimming: 7 bases; junction bases outside the gene matches: 8. The CDR3 nucleotides read TGTGCCAGCAGGTCCCCGGGACAGGGGTCTGGCTACACCTTC. It specifies CASRSPGQGSGYTF.

The V and J genes are TRBV20-1 and TRBJ1-5; D is ambiguous. Trimming cost V 3 bases and J 0 bases, with 9 bases left between them. This CDR3 region has 14 residues. CDR1 and CDR2 (germline): DFQATT, SNEGSKA (reference sequence). The CDR3 protein is CSARGQYSNQPQHF. The DNA for the CDR3 is TGCAGTGCTAGGGGCCAGTATAGCAATCAGCCCCAGCATTTT.